These 5 T cell receptor beta chains were all obtained from the same sample, sequenced in a study of Graves' ophthalmopathy and Graves' hyperthyroidism. Amplified material comprised TCR beta CDR3 regions derived from RNA transcripts. The first-round RT-PCR employed HTBI primers together with the Qiagen OneStep RT-PCR kit. A multiplex PCR was then performed as the second round. TCRdb re-derived calls from the multiplex PCR reads in MiXCR, one entry per CDR3 protein. The data hold about 220,000 distinct CDR3 sequences, with 20% to 25% observed a single time. The sequenced sample consisted of peripheral blood. The receptors come from a woman aged 45-60 years with Graves' ophthalmopathy.

This clonotype was picked up many times. This chain joins TRBV13 and TRBJ2-5, with 8 bases identical to TRBD2. Trimming at V came to 5 bases and at J to 5 bases, leaving 7 bases not matched to a gene. The germline V gene encodes CDR1 PRHDT and CDR2 FYEKMQ (reference sequence). The CDR3 covers 14 residues. The CDR3 here is CASSASGRAETQYF. DNA for the CDR3: TGTGCCAGCAGCGCGAGCGGGAGAGCGGAGACCCAGTACTTC.

This rearrangement joins TRBV7-2 to TRBJ2-2; D gene unclear. The germline V and J ends were trimmed by 2 bases and 5 bases, with 9 bases remaining between them. The germline V gene has CDR1 SGHTA and CDR2 FQGNSA. CDR3 length equals 14 residues. This CDR3 reads CASSLRRTTGELFF. In DNA, the CDR3 is TGTGCCAGCAGCTTACGGCGCACAACCGGGGAGCTGTTTTTT.

The CDR3 loop reads CASSATGQGLNEQYF. The CDR3, as DNA: TGTGCCAGCAGTGCCACGGGACAGGGGCTTAACGAGCAGTACTTC. V usage is TRBV2 and J usage is TRBJ2-7; 10 nucleotides align to TRBD1. Germline CDR1 SNHLY, CDR2 FYNNEI. V was pared by 4 bases and J by 5 bases, with 8 bases of the junction left unmatched. The CDR3 covers 15 residues.

This clonotype was recorded many times. The chain is built from TRBV6-5 and TRBJ2-7; 8 bases fit TRBD1. J gave up 0 bases and V 6 bases, and 4 bases lay outside the gene matches. The CDR3 has 14 residues. Germline V gene data show CDR1 as MNHEY and CDR2 as SVGAGI. The CDR3 protein is CASSHTGGSYEQYF. In nucleotides, the CDR3 is TGTGCCAGCAGCCACACAGGGGGCTCCTACGAGCAGTACTTC.

This clonotype was detected many times. The chain has TRBV18 and TRBJ2-7; possibly TRBD1 for D (6 bases). V lost 3 bases and J 4 bases, leaving 10 bases between the germline ends. CDR1 is KGHSH and CDR2 is LQKENI in the germline V gene. This CDR3 has 13 amino acids. The CDR3 is CASSPPDRYEQYF. CDR3 DNA sequence: TGTGCCAGCTCACCCCCAGACAGGTACGAGCAGTACTTC.